This T cell receptor beta chain comes out of a study of beta chain features in type 1 diabetes. Regarding this clone: The antigen is not known.

The germline CDR1 and CDR2 sequences are SGHNT and YYREEE (reference sequence). The CDR3 runs 16 residues. Deletions cut 4 bases from V and 1 base from J, with 17 bases between. Expressed TCRB transcripts were sequenced after all isolated RNA was converted to cDNA. The data were produced by immunoSEQ multiplex PCR, yet TCRdb's version contains in-frame clones alone and is incomplete. The sample includes around 310,000 clones, roughly 14% seen only once; the top ten take 0.015%. The study, taken as a whole, reports: In all four CD4+ subsets, TCRB CDR3 length was significantly, moderately reduced in type 1 diabetes.

This sequence originates from a woman between 18 and 29 years old with type 1 diabetes. Sequenced: naive CD4+ T cells from blood. V is TRBV5-4 and J is TRBJ1-1; D call uncertain. Written as DNA, the CDR3 is TGTGCCAGCAGCCCGGGAGGGCCGGGAAGGAACACTGAAGCTTTCTTT. It specifies CASSPGGPGRNTEAFF. The whole variable domain, filled in from reference TRBV5-4 and TRBJ1-1, reads ETGVTQSPTHLIKTRGQQVTLRCSSQSGHNTVSWYQQALGQGPQFIFQYYREEENGRGNFPPRFSGLQFPNYSSELNVNALELDDSALYLCASSPGGPGRNTEAFFGQGTRLTVV.